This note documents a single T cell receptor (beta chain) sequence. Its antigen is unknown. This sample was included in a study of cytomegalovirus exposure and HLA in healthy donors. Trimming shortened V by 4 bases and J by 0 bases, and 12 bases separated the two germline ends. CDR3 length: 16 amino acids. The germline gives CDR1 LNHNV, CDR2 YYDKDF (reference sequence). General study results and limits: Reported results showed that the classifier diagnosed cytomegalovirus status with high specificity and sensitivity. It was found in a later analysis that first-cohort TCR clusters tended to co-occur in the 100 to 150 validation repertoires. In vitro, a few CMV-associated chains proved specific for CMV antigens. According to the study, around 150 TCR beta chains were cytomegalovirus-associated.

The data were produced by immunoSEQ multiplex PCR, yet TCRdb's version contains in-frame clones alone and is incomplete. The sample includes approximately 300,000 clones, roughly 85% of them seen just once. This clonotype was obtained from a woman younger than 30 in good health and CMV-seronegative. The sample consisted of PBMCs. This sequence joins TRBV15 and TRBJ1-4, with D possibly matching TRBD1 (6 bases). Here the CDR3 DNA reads TGTGCCACCAGCACCCTGGACAGCGCAACTAATGAAAAACTGTTTTTT. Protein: CATSTLDSATNEKLFF.